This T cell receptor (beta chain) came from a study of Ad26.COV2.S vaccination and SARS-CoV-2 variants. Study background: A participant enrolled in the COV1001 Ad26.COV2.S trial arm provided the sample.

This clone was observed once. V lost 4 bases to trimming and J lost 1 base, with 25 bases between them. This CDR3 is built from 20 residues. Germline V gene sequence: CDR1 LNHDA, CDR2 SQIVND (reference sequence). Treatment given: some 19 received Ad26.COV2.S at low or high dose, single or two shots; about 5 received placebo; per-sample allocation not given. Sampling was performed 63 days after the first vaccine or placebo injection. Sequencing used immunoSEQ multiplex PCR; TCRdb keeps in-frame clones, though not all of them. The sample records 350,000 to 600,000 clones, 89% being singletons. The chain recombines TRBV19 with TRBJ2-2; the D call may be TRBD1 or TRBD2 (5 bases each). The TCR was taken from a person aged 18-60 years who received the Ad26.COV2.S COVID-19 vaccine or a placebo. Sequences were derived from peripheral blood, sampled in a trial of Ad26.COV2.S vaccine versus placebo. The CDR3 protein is CASSKEDTLGGYWNTGELFF. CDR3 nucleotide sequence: TGTGCCAGTAGTAAAGAGGACACTCTGGGCGGGTATTGGAACACCGGGGAGCTGTTTTTT.